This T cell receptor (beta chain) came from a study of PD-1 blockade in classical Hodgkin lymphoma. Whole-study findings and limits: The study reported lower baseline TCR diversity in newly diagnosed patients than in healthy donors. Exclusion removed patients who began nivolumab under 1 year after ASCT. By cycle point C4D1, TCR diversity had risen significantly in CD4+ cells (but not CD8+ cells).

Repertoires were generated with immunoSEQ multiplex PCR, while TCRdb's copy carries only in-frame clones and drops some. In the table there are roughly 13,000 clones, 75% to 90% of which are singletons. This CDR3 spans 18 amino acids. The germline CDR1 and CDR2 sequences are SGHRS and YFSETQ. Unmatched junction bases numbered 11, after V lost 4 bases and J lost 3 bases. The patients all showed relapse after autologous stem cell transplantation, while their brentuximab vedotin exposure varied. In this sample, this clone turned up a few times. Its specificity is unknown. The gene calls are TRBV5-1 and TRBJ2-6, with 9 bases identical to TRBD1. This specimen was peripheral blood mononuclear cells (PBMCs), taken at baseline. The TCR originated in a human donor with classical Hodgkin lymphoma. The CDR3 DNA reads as TGCGCCAGCAGCCCCGGACAGGGGACGCTTCTTGGGGCCAACGTCCTGACTTTC. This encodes CASSPGQGTLLGANVLTF.